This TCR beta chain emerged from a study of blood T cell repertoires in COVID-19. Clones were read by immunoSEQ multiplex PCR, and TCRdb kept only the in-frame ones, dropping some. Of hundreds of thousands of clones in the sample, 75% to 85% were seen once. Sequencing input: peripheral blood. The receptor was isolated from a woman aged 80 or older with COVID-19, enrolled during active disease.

CDR3 loop: CASSEDPGQAYF. CDR3 nucleotides: TGTGCCAGCAGTGAAGATCCGGGACAGGCGTACTTC. The gene calls are TRBV6-1 and TRBJ2-7; 8 bases map to TRBD1. CDR3 length: 12 amino acids. Trimming removed 1 base from V and 12 bases from J; junction bases left unmatched: 5. Per germline, CDR1 MNHNS and CDR2 SASEGT.